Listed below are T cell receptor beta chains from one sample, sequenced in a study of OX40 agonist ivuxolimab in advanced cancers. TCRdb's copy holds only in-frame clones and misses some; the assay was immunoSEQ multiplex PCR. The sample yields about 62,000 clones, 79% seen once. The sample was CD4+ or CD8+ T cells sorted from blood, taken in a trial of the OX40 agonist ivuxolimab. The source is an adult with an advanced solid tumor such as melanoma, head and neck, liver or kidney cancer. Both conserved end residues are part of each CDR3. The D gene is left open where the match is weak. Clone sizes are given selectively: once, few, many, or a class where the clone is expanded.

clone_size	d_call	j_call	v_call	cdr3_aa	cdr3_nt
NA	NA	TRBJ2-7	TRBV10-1	CASSESGRDPSHF	TGCGCCAGCAGTGAGTCGGGCCGGGACCCCTCGCACTTC
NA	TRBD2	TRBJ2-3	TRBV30	CAWGSGRAGTQYF	TGTGCCTGGGGAAGCGGGAGGGCCGGTACGCAGTATTTT
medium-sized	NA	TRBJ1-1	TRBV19	CASSIEATSIAEAFF	TGTGCCAGTAGTATTGAGGCCACCTCCATCGCTGAAGCTTTCTTT
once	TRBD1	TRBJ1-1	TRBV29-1	CSATTGQGTEAFF	TGCAGCGCCACGACAGGGCAGGGTACTGAAGCTTTCTTT
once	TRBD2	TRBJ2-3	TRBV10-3	CAIRGGLAPTDTQYF	TGTGCCATCAGAGGTGGACTAGCGCCCACAGATACGCAGTATTTT
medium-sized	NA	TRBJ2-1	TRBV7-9	CASSLDGNEQFF	TGTGCCAGCAGCTTAGATGGCAATGAGCAGTTCTTC
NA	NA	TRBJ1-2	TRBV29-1	CSVPAGTYGYTF	TGCAGCGTTCCAGCCGGGACCTATGGCTACACCTTC
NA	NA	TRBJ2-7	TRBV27	CASSLSGRGVLYEQYF	TGTGCCAGCAGTTTATCCGGCAGGGGGGTATTGTACGAGCAGTACTTC
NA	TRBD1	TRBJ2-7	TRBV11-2	CASSPPDRGGYEQYF	TGTGCCAGCAGCCCCCCCGACAGGGGGGGCTACGAGCAGTACTTC
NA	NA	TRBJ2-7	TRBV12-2	CASRWLSLYF	TGTGCAAGTCGCTGGCTGTCCCTGTACTTC
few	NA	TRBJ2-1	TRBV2	CASRPAGLSYNEQFF	TGTGCCAGCAGACCAGCGGGTCTATCCTACAATGAGCAGTTCTTC
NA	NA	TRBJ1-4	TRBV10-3	CAIRGSGKNEKLFF	TGTGCCATCAGAGGGAGTGGGAAAAATGAAAAACTGTTTTTT
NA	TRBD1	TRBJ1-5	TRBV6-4	CASSGQGLSNQPQHF	TGTGCCAGCAGTGGACAGGGTCTCAGCAATCAGCCCCAGCATTTT
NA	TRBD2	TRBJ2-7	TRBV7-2	CASSTDGGVSYEQYF	TGTGCCAGCAGCACCGACGGGGGGGTCTCCTACGAGCAGTACTTC
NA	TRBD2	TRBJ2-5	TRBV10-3	CAIRDGGAIETQYF	TGTGCCATCAGGGACGGGGGGGCTATAGAGACCCAGTACTTC
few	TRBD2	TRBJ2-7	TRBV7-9	CASSLRTSGGMSSYEQYF	TGTGCCAGCAGCTTAAGGACTAGCGGGGGGATGAGCTCCTACGAGCAGTACTTC
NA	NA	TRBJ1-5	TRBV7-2	CASSLAEGVGQPQHF	TGTGCCAGCAGCTTAGCGGAAGGGGTGGGTCAGCCCCAGCATTTT
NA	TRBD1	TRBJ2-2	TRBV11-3	CASSRGQGVYTGELFF	TGTGCCAGCAGCCGAGGACAGGGAGTGTACACCGGGGAGCTGTTTTTT
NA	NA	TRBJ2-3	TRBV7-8	CASTTGSTDTQYF	TGTGCCAGCACCACCGGGAGCACAGATACGCAGTATTTT
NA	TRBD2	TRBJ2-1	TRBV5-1	CASSSPGLAGINEQFF	TGCGCCAGCAGCAGTCCGGGACTAGCGGGAATCAATGAGCAGTTCTTC
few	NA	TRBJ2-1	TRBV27	CASSLLASAWNEQFF	TGTGCCAGCAGTTTATTGGCTAGCGCTTGGAATGAGCAGTTCTTC
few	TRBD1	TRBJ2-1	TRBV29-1	CSVELVRQGQVYNEQFF	TGCAGCGTTGAATTGGTTCGTCAGGGACAGGTCTACAATGAGCAGTTCTTC
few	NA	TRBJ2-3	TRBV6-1	CASSELGTDTQYF	TGTGCCAGCAGTGAACTTGGCACAGATACGCAGTATTTT
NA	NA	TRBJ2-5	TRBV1	CTSSQEPQFGGSYQETQYF	TGCACCAGCAGCCAAGAACCTCAGTTCGGGGGGTCCTACCAAGAGACCCAGTACTTC
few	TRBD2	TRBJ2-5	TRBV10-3	CAISDVTGGLWETQYF	TGTGCCATCAGTGATGTTACGGGGGGGCTGTGGGAGACCCAGTACTTC
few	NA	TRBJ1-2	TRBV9	CASSDRPTVNYGYTF	TGTGCCAGCAGCGACCGACCGACAGTTAACTATGGCTACACCTTC
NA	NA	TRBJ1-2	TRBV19	CASSISGSPYGYTF	TGTGCCAGTAGTATTTCGGGCAGCCCCTATGGCTACACCTTC
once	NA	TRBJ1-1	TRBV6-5	CASSQTSGGTEAFF	TGTGCCAGCAGTCAAACGTCCGGGGGCACTGAAGCTTTCTTT
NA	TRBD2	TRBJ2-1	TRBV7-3	CASSLAGANEQFF	TGTGCCAGCTCTTTAGCGGGAGCGAATGAGCAGTTCTTC
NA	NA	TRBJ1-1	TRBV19	CASSIGLVNTEAFF	TGTGCCAGTAGTATAGGCTTAGTGAACACTGAAGCTTTCTTT
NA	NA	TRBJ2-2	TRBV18	CASSPDTGELFF	TGTGCCAGCTCACCAGACACCGGGGAGCTGTTTTTT
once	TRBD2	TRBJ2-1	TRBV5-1	CASSLRGGQFF	TGCGCCAGCAGCTTGCGGGGGGGCCAGTTCTTC
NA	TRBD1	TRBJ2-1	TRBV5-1	CASSFDRGGHNEQFF	TGCGCCAGCAGTTTCGACAGGGGGGGACACAATGAGCAGTTCTTC
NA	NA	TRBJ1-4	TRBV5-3	CARRPGTSRPKLFF	TGTGCCAGAAGACCCGGGACTTCGAGACCCAAACTGTTTTTT
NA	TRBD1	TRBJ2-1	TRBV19	CASRDRGDEQFF	TGTGCCAGTAGGGACAGGGGCGATGAGCAGTTCTTC
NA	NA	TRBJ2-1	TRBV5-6	CASSFSAGNEQFF	TGTGCCAGCAGCTTCTCAGCGGGCAATGAGCAGTTCTTC
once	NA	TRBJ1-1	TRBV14	CASSPTGYTEAFF	TGTGCCAGCAGCCCTACAGGGTACACTGAAGCTTTCTTT
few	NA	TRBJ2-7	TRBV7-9	CASSLGVGEQYF	TGTGCCAGCAGCTTAGGCGTGGGAGAGCAGTACTTC
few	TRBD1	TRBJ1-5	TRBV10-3	CAISGQGDNQPQHF	TGTGCCATCAGCGGACAGGGGGACAATCAGCCCCAGCATTTT
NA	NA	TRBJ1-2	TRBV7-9	CASSLVRGQANYGYTF	TGTGCCAGCAGCTTAGTCCGGGGTCAGGCTAACTATGGCTACACCTTC
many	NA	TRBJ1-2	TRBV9	CASSPRDMGNYGYTF	TGTGCCAGCAGCCCCCGGGACATGGGCAACTATGGCTACACCTTC
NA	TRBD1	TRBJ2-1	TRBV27	CASSSFPGGESNIGEQFF	TGTGCCAGCAGTTCTTTCCCAGGGGGCGAAAGTAATATCGGTGAGCAGTTCTTC
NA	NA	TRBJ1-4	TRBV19	CASRHSLNEKLFF	TGTGCCAGTAGACACAGTCTCAATGAAAAACTGTTTTTT
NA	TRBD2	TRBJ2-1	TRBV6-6	CASSLDGEGNEQFF	TGTGCCAGCAGTTTGGACGGGGAGGGGAATGAGCAGTTCTTC
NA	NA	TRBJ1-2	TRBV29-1	CSVEGQERNYGYTF	TGCAGCGTTGAAGGACAGGAGCGTAACTATGGCTACACCTTC
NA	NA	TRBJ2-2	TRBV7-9	CASSFVRGNTGELFF	TGTGCCAGCAGCTTTGTGCGGGGGAACACCGGGGAGCTGTTTTTT
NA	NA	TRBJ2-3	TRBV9	CASSVSGTQYF	TGTGCCAGCAGCGTTTCCGGTACGCAGTATTTT
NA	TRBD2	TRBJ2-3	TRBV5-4	CASSLGLAGALTDTQYF	TGTGCCAGCAGCTTGGGTCTAGCGGGGGCCCTCACAGATACGCAGTATTTT